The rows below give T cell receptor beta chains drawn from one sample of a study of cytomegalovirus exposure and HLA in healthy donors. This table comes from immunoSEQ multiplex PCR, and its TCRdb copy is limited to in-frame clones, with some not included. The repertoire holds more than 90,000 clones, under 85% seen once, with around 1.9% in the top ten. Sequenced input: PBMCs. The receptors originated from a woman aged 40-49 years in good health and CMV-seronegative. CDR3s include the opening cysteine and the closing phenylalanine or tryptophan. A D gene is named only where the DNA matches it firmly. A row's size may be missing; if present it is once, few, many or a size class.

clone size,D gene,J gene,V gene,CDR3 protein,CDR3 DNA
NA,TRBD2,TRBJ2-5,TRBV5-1,CASSLAGTGGETQYF,TGCGCCAGCAGCTTGGCCGGGACGGGAGGGGAGACCCAGTACTTC
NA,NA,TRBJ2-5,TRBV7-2,CASSRQLLEETQYF,TGTGCCAGCAGCCGACAACTCCTGGAAGAGACCCAGTACTTC
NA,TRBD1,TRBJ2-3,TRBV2,CASRDRGTDTQYF,TGTGCCAGCAGGGACAGGGGGACAGATACGCAGTATTTT
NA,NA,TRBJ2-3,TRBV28,CASSLGKGGYTDTQYF,TGTGCCAGCAGTTTAGGCAAGGGGGGGTACACAGATACGCAGTATTTT
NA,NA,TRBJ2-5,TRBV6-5,CASSTLNRGETQYF,TGTGCCAGCAGTACCCTAAATCGCGGGGAGACCCAGTACTTC
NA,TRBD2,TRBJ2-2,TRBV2,CASELAGANTGELFF,TGTGCCAGCGAGCTAGCGGGTGCGAACACCGGGGAGCTGTTTTTT
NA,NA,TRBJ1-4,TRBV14,CASSQVRVNEKLFF,TGTGCCAGCAGCCAAGTACGGGTTAATGAAAAACTGTTTTTT
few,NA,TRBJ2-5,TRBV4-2,CASSQEFQRGGETQYF,TGTGCCAGCAGCCAAGAGTTCCAGCGCGGAGGGGAGACCCAGTACTTC
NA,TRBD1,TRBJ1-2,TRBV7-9,CSSSLAGTEGYTF,TGTTCCAGCAGCTTAGCTGGGACAGAGGGCTACACCTTC
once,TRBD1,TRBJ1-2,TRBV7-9,CASSRKQGADRYGYTF,TGTGCCAGCAGCCGTAAACAGGGGGCGGATCGGTATGGCTACACCTTC
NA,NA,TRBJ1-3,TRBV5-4,CASSLGTVNSGNTIYF,TGTGCCAGCAGCTTGGGGACAGTGAACTCTGGAAACACCATATATTTT
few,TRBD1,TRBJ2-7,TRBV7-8,CASSSGTAPYEQYF,TGTGCCAGCAGCTCCGGGACAGCGCCCTACGAGCAGTACTTC
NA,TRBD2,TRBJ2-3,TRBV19,CASSTEGLAGDIARTDTQYF,TGTGCCAGTAGTACCGAGGGACTAGCGGGGGATATTGCTCGGACAGATACGCAGTATTTT
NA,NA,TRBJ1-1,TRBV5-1,CASQDTLMNTEAFF,TGCGCCAGCCAGGACACCCTCATGAACACTGAAGCTTTCTTT
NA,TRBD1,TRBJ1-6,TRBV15,CATSRVDRGDSPLHF,TGTGCCACCAGCAGAGTGGACAGGGGTGATTCACCCCTCCACTTT
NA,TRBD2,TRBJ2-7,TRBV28,CASSLWLAGVTRYEQYF,TGTGCCAGCAGTTTGTGGCTAGCGGGAGTCACTCGTTACGAGCAGTACTTC
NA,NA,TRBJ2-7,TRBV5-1,CASSLEGASYEQYF,TGCGCCAGCAGCTTGGAAGGGGCCTCCTACGAGCAGTACTTC
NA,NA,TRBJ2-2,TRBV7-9,CASSLSPGELFF,TGTGCCAGCAGCTTATCTCCCGGGGAGCTGTTTTTT
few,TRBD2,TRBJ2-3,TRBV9,CASSGRPGTSGRGSTDTQYF,TGTGCCAGCAGCGGCCGCCCCGGGACTAGCGGGAGGGGGAGCACAGATACGCAGTATTTT
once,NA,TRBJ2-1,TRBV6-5,CASSYSRGGEQFF,TGTGCCAGCAGTTACTCGAGGGGGGGCGAGCAGTTCTTC
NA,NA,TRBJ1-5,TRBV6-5,CASSSMGGVSNQPQHF,TGTGCCAGCAGTTCCATGGGGGGGGTAAGCAATCAGCCCCAGCATTTT
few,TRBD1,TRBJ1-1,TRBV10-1,CASRKGTGDTEAFF,TGCGCCAGCAGGAAAGGGACAGGGGATACTGAAGCTTTCTTT
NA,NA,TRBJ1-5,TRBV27,CASSFNGEGGNQPQHF,TGTGCCAGCAGTTTCAATGGAGAGGGCGGCAATCAGCCCCAGCATTTT
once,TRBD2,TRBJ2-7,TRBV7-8,CASSPGTSEASWKYF,TGTGCCAGCAGCCCCGGGACTAGCGAGGCATCATGGAAGTACTTC
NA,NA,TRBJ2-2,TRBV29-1,CSVYGEGHTGELFF,TGCAGCGTTTACGGGGAAGGGCACACCGGGGAGCTGTTTTTT
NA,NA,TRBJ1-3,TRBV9,CASSVATGSGNTIYF,TGTGCCAGCAGCGTAGCTACGGGCTCTGGAAACACCATATATTTT
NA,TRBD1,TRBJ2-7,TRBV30,CAWSVGQGAYEQYF,TGTGCCTGGAGTGTTGGACAGGGGGCCTACGAGCAGTACTTC
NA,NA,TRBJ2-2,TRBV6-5,CASSNGGENTGELFF,TGTGCCAGCTCCAACGGGGGAGAGAACACCGGGGAGCTGTTTTTT
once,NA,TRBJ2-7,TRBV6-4,CASSDVVTQAYEQYF,TGTGCCAGCAGTGACGTTGTGACGCAGGCCTACGAGCAGTACTTC
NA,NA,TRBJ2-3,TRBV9,CASSFQGLRDTQYF,TGTGCCAGCAGCTTTCAGGGGTTAAGAGATACGCAGTATTTT
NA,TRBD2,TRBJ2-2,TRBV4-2,CASSQVSGGTGELFF,TGTGCCAGCAGCCAAGTATCGGGGGGGACCGGGGAGCTGTTTTTT
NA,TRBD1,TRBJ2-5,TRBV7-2,CASSLPRDRGSQETQYF,TGTGCCAGCAGCTTACCCCGGGACAGGGGATCCCAAGAGACCCAGTACTTC
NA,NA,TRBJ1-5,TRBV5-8,CASTAWTHRRDTQHF,TGTGCCAGCACCGCTTGGACGCACCGCCGGGACACGCAGCATTTT
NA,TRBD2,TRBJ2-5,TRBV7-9,CASSFGLAGYGETQYF,TGTGCCAGCAGCTTTGGACTAGCGGGGTATGGAGAGACCCAGTACTTC
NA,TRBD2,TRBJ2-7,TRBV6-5,CASSYSRAGGPYEQYF,TGTGCCAGCAGTTACTCGCGAGCGGGAGGGCCGTACGAGCAGTACTTC
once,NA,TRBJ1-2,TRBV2,CASSVGGSLNYGYTF,TGTGCCAGCAGTGTGGGGGGATCCCTTAACTATGGCTACACCTTC
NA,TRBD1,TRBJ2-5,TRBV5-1,CASSLSSTGEWLEETQYF,TGCGCCAGCAGCTTGTCTAGTACAGGGGAGTGGTTGGAAGAGACCCAGTACTTC
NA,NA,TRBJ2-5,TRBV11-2,CASSFWRTVETQYF,TGTGCCAGCAGCTTTTGGAGGACCGTTGAGACCCAGTACTTC
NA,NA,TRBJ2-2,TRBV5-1,CASSPRQSNTGELFF,TGCGCCAGCAGCCCCCGACAGTCGAACACCGGGGAGCTGTTTTTT
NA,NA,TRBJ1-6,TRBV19,CASTLGGFDSPLHF,TGTGCCAGTACCCTAGGAGGGTTTGATTCCCCCCTCCACTTT
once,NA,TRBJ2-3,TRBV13,CASSLAGSDTQYF,TGTGCCAGCAGCTTAGCTGGCTCAGATACGCAGTATTTT
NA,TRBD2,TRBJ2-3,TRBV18,CASSPRVGGAADTQYF,TGTGCCAGCTCACCACGGGTCGGGGGGGCCGCGGATACGCAGTATTTT
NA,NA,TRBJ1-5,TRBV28,CASIGAPSINQPQHF,TGTGCCAGCATTGGGGCCCCGAGTATAAATCAGCCCCAGCATTTT
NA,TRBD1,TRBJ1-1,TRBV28,CASSTDRGMAFF,TGTGCCAGCAGCACGGACAGGGGGATGGCTTTCTTT
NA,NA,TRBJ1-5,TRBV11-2,CASRPGRVGSNQPQHF,TGTGCCAGCAGACCCGGCAGGGTCGGTAGCAATCAGCCCCAGCATTTT
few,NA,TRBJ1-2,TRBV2,CASRKGVENYGYTF,TGTGCCAGCAGGAAGGGGGTAGAGAACTATGGCTACACCTTC
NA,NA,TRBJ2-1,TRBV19,CASSINRGGDNEQFF,TGTGCCAGTAGTATAAACAGGGGGGGTGACAATGAGCAGTTCTTC
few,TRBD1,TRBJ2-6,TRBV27,CASRWTGASSGANVLTF,TGTGCCAGCAGGTGGACAGGGGCAAGCTCTGGGGCCAACGTCCTGACTTTC
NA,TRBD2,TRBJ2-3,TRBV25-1,CASSEWGRGVDTQYF,TGTGCCAGCAGTGAATGGGGACGGGGGGTGGATACGCAGTATTTT
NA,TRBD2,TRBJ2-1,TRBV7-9,CASSSGLATYNEQFF,TGTGCCAGCAGCTCCGGACTAGCTACCTACAATGAGCAGTTCTTC
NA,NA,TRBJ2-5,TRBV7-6,CASSLNPGKTTETQYF,TGTGCCAGCAGCTTAAACCCGGGGAAAACAACAGAGACCCAGTACTTC
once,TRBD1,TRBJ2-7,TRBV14,CASSEGQRSYEQYF,TGTGCCAGCAGCGAGGGACAGAGGTCCTACGAGCAGTACTTC
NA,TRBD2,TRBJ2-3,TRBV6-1,CARRTSGLSDTQYF,TGTGCCAGAAGGACTAGCGGGCTCTCAGATACGCAGTATTTT
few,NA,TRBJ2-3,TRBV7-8,CASSLGGPDTQYF,TGTGCCAGCAGCCTTGGGGGCCCAGATACGCAGTATTTT
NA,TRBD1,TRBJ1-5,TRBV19,CASSTDRDQPQHF,TGTGCCAGTAGTACGGACAGGGATCAGCCCCAGCATTTT
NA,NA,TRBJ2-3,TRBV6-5,CASRWTGTDTQYF,TGTGCCAGCAGGTGGACAGGCACAGATACGCAGTATTTT
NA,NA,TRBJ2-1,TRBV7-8,CASSPSIEQFF,TGTGCCAGCAGCCCAAGCATTGAGCAGTTCTTC
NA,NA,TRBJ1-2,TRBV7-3,CASSTGLAGGYTF,TGTGCCAGCAGCACGGGACTTGCGGGGGGCTACACCTTC